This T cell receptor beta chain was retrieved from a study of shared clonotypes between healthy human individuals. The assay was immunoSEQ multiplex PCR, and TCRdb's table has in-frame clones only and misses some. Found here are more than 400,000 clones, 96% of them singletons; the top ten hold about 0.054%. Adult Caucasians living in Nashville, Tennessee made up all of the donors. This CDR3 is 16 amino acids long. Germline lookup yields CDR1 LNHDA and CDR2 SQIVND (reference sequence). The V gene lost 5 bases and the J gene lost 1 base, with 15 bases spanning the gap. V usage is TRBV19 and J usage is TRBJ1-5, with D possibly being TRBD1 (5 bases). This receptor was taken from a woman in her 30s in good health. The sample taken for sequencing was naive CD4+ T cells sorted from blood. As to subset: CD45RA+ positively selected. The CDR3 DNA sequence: TGTGCCAGTAGTGGTCGGGCGGGGCACAGCAATCAGCCCCAGCATTTT. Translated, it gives CASSGRAGHSNQPQHF.